Below, 3 T cell receptor beta chains from the same sample are listed, as sequenced in a study of technical replicates of blood from a handful of donors. Method: immunoSEQ multiplex PCR; TCRdb's copy keeps in-frame clones and lacks some. In the table there are some 70,000 clones, 95% to 98% of which are singletons. Sequenced: T cells isolated from PBMCs. Receptor source: a human donor in good health.

A single count supports this clone. The chain carries TRBV12-5 and TRBJ1-2; 7 bases match TRBD1. Germline V CDR1 and CDR2: LGHNT, FRNRAP. Trimming took 6 bases from V and 4 from J; bases not matched to a gene: 5. This CDR3 has 13 amino acids. For the CDR3, the DNA is TGTGCTAGTGGCAAGGGACAGCTCTATGGCTACACCTTC. Encoded protein: CASGKGQLYGYTF.

The CDR3 bases are TGTGCCAGCAGTTATAGTTTAGCGGCCACCCACTACAATGAGCAGTTCTTC. It translates to CASSYSLAATHYNEQFF. V and J are TRBV6-9 and TRBJ2-1; perhaps TRBD2 as D (6 bases). The CDR3 has 17 amino acids. Trimming took off 2 bases at V and 3 bases at J, with 17 bases between the two ends. CDR1 is MNHGY and CDR2 is SVAAGI in the germline V gene.

The rearrangement links TRBV6-5 to TRBJ2-3; 9 bases agree with TRBD1. Germline CDR1 and CDR2: MNHEY and SVGAGI. The CDR3 contains 14 residues. With V trimmed by 6 bases and J by 4 bases, 5 bases remained unmatched. As DNA, the CDR3 is TGTGCCAGCAGCAGGGACAGGGTGGCAGATACGCAGTATTTT. Encoded protein: CASSRDRVADTQYF.